This TCR beta chain derives from a study of blood T cell repertoires in COVID-19. Sequencing was performed with immunoSEQ multiplex PCR; in TCRdb, only in-frame clones are kept and a portion is missing. The sample lists fewer than 300,000 clones, roughly 90% occurring once. Those who participated ranged in age from about 18 to 89 years and resided in about two dozen US areas. Researchers sorted participants into cohorts using their self-reported clinical history. Two negative PCRs, clearance, or symptom resolution characterized the recovered Cohort 3 donors. V lost 10 bases and J lost 0, with 15 bases in between. The germline gives CDR1 ENHRY, CDR2 SYGVKD. The CDR3 is 14 residues long.

The chain has TRBV10-3 and TRBJ2-5; a possible D gene is TRBD1 (5 bases). This sequence originates from a woman in her twenties or thirties who had recovered from COVID-19. Sequencing input: PBMCs or T cells enriched from blood (not recorded which). The CDR3 sequence is CATRPGNYQETQYF. The CDR3 DNA sequence: TGTGCCACCCGGCCAGGGAATTACCAAGAGACCCAGTACTTC.